This record covers a single TCR beta chain. The data are from a study of T cell changes during pregnancy in multiple sclerosis. Sequenced by immunoSEQ multiplex PCR; TCRdb stores in-frame clones only, minus some. Seen here are 130,000 or so clones, around 97% observed once, and the top ten hold about 0.45%. This receptor was identified in a female donor with multiple sclerosis, enrolled in a pregnancy study. The source material was peripheral blood, sampled after pregnancy.

The CDR3 region has the DNA TGTGCCAGCAGCTCAGGACTAGCGGGGATCACAGATACGCAGTATTTT. Amino acids: CASSSGLAGITDTQYF. The V gene is TRBV28, the J gene TRBJ2-3, with TRBD2 matching 12 bases. V trimming: 6 bases; J trimming: 2 bases; junction bases outside the gene matches: 6. Germline V gene lookup returns CDR1 MDHEN and CDR2 SYDVKM. CDR3 length: 16 amino acids. Full variable domain (rest looked up from reference TRBV28 and TRBJ2-3): DVKVTQSSRYLVKRTGEKVFLECVQDMDHENMFWYRQDPGLGLRLIYFSYDVKMKEKGDIPEGYSVSREKKERFSLILESASTNQTSMYLCASSSGLAGITDTQYFGPGTRLTVL.